One sample yielded the 17 T cell receptor beta chains listed below, sequenced in a study of response to subunit inactivated influenza vaccine. TCRdb used MiXCR to reprocess the RT-PCR reads, holding one entry per CDR3 protein. The table includes some 300,000 distinct CDR3 sequences, over 20% detected once. The starting material was PBMCs from blood, obtained less than 22 months after vaccination. These receptors were collected from a man aged 45 to 70 who received an inactivated influenza vaccine.

This clonotype was found a few times. V and J are TRBV4-1 and TRBJ1-5, with TRBD1 as a possible D gene (6 bases). The CDR3 runs 19 residues. Trimming took 5 bases from V and 0 from J, leaving 23 bases between them. Germline lookup yields CDR1 MGHRA and CDR2 YSYEKL. The CDR3 DNA reads TGCGCCAGCAGCTATCGACCGGTTGACAGGATTGATAGCAATCAGCCCCAGCATTTT. Encoded protein: CASSYRPVDRIDSNQPQHF.

In its sample, this clonotype was seen a few times. The rearrangement uses TRBV28 and TRBJ2-2; possibly TRBD1 for D (5 bases). The germline CDR1 and CDR2 sequences are MDHEN and SYDVKM. Trimming left V 3 bases short and J 6 bases short, with 8 bases between. The CDR3 consists of 13 residues. The CDR3 protein is CASSFQGAGELFF. In DNA form, the CDR3 reads TGTGCCAGCAGTTTCCAGGGCGCCGGGGAGCTGTTTTTT.

The rearrangement uses TRBV2 and TRBJ2-3, with D perhaps given as TRBD1 or TRBD2 (5 bases each). The CDR3 totals 15 residues. The germline V gene encodes CDR1 SNHLY and CDR2 FYNNEI. Trimming left V 6 bases short and J 5 bases short, with 18 bases between. The CDR3 nucleotides are TGTGCCAGCAGGTCGGGACCATCCTACCTAGATACGCAGTATTTT. Translated, it gives CASRSGPSYLDTQYF.

V is TRBV5-1 and J is TRBJ1-6; 7 positions match TRBD1. The CDR3 extends over 14 amino acids. Per germline, CDR1 SGHRS and CDR2 YFSETQ. The V segment lost 3 bases and the J segment 10 bases; nucleotides outside the gene matches: 7. The CDR3: CASSSDSGGSPLHF. The CDR3 bases are TGCGCCAGCAGCTCCGACTCAGGGGGGTCACCCCTCCACTTT.

Only a few counts were recorded for this clonotype. CDR3 in amino acids: CASSWGWEQYF. For the CDR3, the DNA is TGTGCCAGCAGCTGGGGTTGGGAGCAGTACTTC. This chain uses TRBV5-6 with TRBJ2-7; D is unresolved. Germline CDR1 is SGHDT and CDR2 is YYEEEE. V lost 3 bases to trimming and J lost 7 bases, with 8 bases between them. This CDR3 spans 11 amino acids.

Many counts were recorded for this clonotype. The chain has TRBV7-3 and TRBJ1-1, with 7 bases that match TRBD1. V was clipped by 5 bases and J by 0 bases; unmatched bases: 0. Germline V gene data show CDR1 as SGHTA and CDR2 as FQGTGA. CDR3 length: 13 residues. The CDR3 nucleotides read TGTGCCAGCAGCGGGACAGTGAACACTGAAGCTTTCTTT. Translated, it gives CASSGTVNTEAFF. Full variable domain (outside the CDR3, taken from reference TRBV7-3 and TRBJ1-1): GAGVSQTPSNKVTEKGKYVELRCDPISGHTALYWYRQSLGQGPEFLIYFQGTGAADDSGLPNDRFFAVRPEGSVSTLKIQRTERGDSAVYLCASSGTVNTEAFFGQGTRLTVV.

This sequence joins TRBV5-6 and TRBJ2-2; perhaps TRBD2 as D (5 bases). Between the trimmed V and J ends, which lost 0 bases and 0 bases, there was a span of 12 bases. Germline V gene lookup returns CDR1 SGHDT and CDR2 YYEEEE. CDR3 length equals 17 residues. CDR3 nucleotide sequence: TGTGCCAGCAGCTTGGAAAGGGCAGCGGCGAACACCGGGGAGCTGTTTTTT. It encodes CASSLERAAANTGELFF.

This chain connects TRBV6-5 to TRBJ2-1; 8 positions match TRBD2. The CDR3 totals 14 residues. V trimming: 3 bases; J trimming: 8 bases; junction bases outside the gene matches: 6. Per the germline V gene, CDR1 is MNHEY and CDR2 is SVGAGI. The CDR3 protein is CASSYQAGAYEQFF. The DNA for the CDR3 is TGTGCCAGCAGTTATCAAGCGGGAGCTTATGAGCAGTTCTTC.

The chain has TRBV18 and TRBJ1-3; a possible D gene is TRBD1 (5 bases). The germline V gene has CDR1 KGHSH and CDR2 LQKENI. The CDR3 runs 17 residues. The V end was cut by 0 bases, the J end by 0 bases, with 12 bases between. The CDR3 DNA is TGTGCCAGCTCACCACCGGGGCTGGAGCACTCTGGAAACACCATATATTTT. Residues: CASSPPGLEHSGNTIYF.

This clonotype came up a few times. The J gene is TRBJ1-6, the V gene TRBV3-1; TRBD1 might be the D (6 bases). Germline V lookup: CDR1 LGHDT, CDR2 YNNKEL (reference sequence). V dropped 4 bases and J dropped 0 bases, with 13 bases sitting between them. This CDR3 is built from 17 residues. The CDR3 reads CASSLRTVLSYNSPLHF. DNA for the CDR3: TGTGCCAGCAGCCTTCGGACAGTTCTCTCCTATAATTCACCCCTCCACTTT.

This clonotype was detected ten times or more. This chain links TRBV29-1 with TRBJ1-1; 7 bases line up with TRBD1. This CDR3 has 12 residues. Germline-derived CDR1 and CDR2 are SQVTM and ANQGSEA. Trimming cost V 3 bases and J 11 bases; bases outside gene matches: 9. The CDR3 here is CSVDPAGQRAFF. The CDR3 nucleotides read TGCAGCGTTGATCCAGCGGGACAGCGGGCTTTCTTT.

This clonotype has a handful of counts. The rearrangement uses TRBV7-2 and TRBJ2-5; D possibly corresponds to TRBD2 (6 bases). Germline lookup yields CDR1 SGHTA and CDR2 FQGNSA. The CDR3 is 14 amino acids. V lost 5 bases and J 1 base, leaving 11 bases between the germline ends. CDR3 nucleotide sequence: TGTGCCAGCAGCCAACGGGACTTCCAAGAGACCCAGTACTTC. Translating gives CASSQRDFQETQYF.

The gene calls are TRBV27 and TRBJ2-7; no reliable D call. CDR1 is MNHEY and CDR2 is SMNVEV in the germline V gene (reference sequence). V was trimmed by 5 bases and J by 2 bases, leaving 10 bases between them. This CDR3 comprises 13 residues. The CDR3 sequence: CASSPRSAYEQYF. The CDR3 DNA is TGTGCCAGCAGTCCCCGGTCAGCCTACGAGCAGTACTTC.

This clonotype was observed a few times. The chain uses TRBV5-5 and TRBJ1-1; D gene uncertain. Deletions cut 0 bases from V and 4 bases from J, with 16 bases between. The germline V gene encodes CDR1 SGHKS and CDR2 YYEKEE (reference sequence). The CDR3 length is 16 residues. The CDR3 spells CASSLAVGASATEAFF. In DNA, the CDR3 is TGTGCCAGCAGCTTGGCCGTAGGAGCGTCGGCCACTGAAGCTTTCTTT. The whole variable domain, filled in from reference TRBV5-5 and TRBJ1-1, reads DAGVTQSPTHLIKTRGQQVTLRCSPISGHKSVSWYQQVLGQGPQFIFQYYEKEERGRGNFPDRFSARQFPNYSSELNVNALLLGDSALYLCASSLAVGASATEAFFGQGTRLTVV.

J is TRBJ1-4 and V is TRBV18; D is uncertain. Germline CDR1 is KGHSH and CDR2 is LQKENI. V lost 3 bases to trimming and J lost 1 base, with 9 bases between them. This CDR3 is built from 15 residues. The CDR3 DNA reads as TGTGCCAGCTCACCCCCGGGAGTAACTAATGAAAAACTGTTTTTT. Protein: CASSPPGVTNEKLFF.

The sample holds a few counts of this clonotype. This rearrangement joins TRBV19 to TRBJ1-2; D is uncertain. Between the trimmed V and J ends, which lost 3 bases and 2 bases, there was a span of 10 bases. The CDR3 extends over 14 amino acids. The germline CDR1 and CDR2 sequences are LNHDA and SQIVND (reference sequence). In DNA, the CDR3 is TGTGCCAGTAGTATCGGGGAGGGCAACTATGGCTACACCTTC. Amino acid sequence: CASSIGEGNYGYTF.

The V gene is TRBV5-1, the J gene TRBJ2-1, with D maybe TRBD2 (6 bases). V was pared by 3 bases and J by 5 bases, with 15 bases between. Germline loops: CDR1 SGHRS, CDR2 YFSETQ. The CDR3 covers 15 residues. As DNA, the CDR3 is TGCGCCAGCAGCTCCCTAGGCCCGGGGGACAATGAGCAGTTCTTC. Translated, it gives CASSSLGPGDNEQFF.